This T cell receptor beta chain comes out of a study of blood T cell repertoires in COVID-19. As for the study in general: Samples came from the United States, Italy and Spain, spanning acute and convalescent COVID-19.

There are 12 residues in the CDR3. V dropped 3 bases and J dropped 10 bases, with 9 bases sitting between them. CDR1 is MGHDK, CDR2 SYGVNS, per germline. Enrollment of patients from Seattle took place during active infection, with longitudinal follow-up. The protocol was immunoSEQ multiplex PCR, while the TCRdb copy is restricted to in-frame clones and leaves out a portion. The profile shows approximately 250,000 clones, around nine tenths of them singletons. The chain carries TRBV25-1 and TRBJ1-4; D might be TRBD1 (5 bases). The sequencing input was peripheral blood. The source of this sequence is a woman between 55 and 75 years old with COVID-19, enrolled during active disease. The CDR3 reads CASSDWGGKLFF. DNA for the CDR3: TGTGCCAGCAGTGACTGGGGGGGAAAACTGTTTTTT.